The 21 T cell receptor beta chains presented below share a single source sample, sequenced in a study of beta chain features in type 1 diabetes. What was sequenced were expressed TCRB transcripts, since all of the isolated RNA had been reverse transcribed. Some clones are missing from TCRdb's copy, which holds only in-frame ones; the method was immunoSEQ multiplex PCR. The table includes about 700,000 clones, roughly 13% detected once. Their specific antigens are unknown. Notes on the study in general: Significant though moderate, a shortening of TCRB CDR3s appeared in all four CD4+ subsets of Type 1 diabetes patients.

Sequencing was carried out using naive CD4+ T cells from blood. Every receptor here comes from a man between 18 and 35 years old with type 1 diabetes.

In regard to this clone: Other DNA sequences in this sample translate to the same CDR3. The chain uses TRBV9 and TRBJ1-1; no definite D call. The germline V and J ends were trimmed by 0 bases and 1 base, with 4 bases remaining between them. Looked up from germline, CDR1 is SGDLS and CDR2 is YYNGEE. This CDR3 spans 13 amino acids. The chain's CDR3 is CASSVGPNTEAFF. CDR3 bases: TGTGCCAGCAGCGTAGGGCCGAACACTGAAGCTTTCTTT.

The chain joins TRBV25-1 to TRBJ1-3; D is unresolved. V dropped 11 bases and J dropped 0 bases, with 11 bases sitting between them. Germline CDR1 reads MGHDK; CDR2 reads SYGVNS. The CDR3 runs 13 residues. The CDR3 region has the DNA TGTGCCTGCCAGCGGCTCTCTGGAAACACCATATATTTT. Amino acids: CACQRLSGNTIYF.

This clone was counted only a few times. This same CDR3 is encoded by further DNA sequences in the sample. V is TRBV5-1 and J is TRBJ1-5; 10 bases agree with TRBD1. CDR1 and CDR2 from the germline V gene are SGHRS and YFSETQ. The ends lost 4 bases at V and 1 base at J; junction bases unmatched: 2. The CDR3 has 15 residues. The CDR3 region has the DNA TGCGCCAGCAGCCCGGGACAGGGGAGCAATCAGCCCCAGCATTTT. Its translation: CASSPGQGSNQPQHF.

This clone was recorded a few times. This sequence joins TRBV7-7 and TRBJ2-5; 8 bases align to TRBD1. There are 14 residues in the CDR3. J lost 5 bases, V lost 5 bases, and 7 bases had no gene match. Germline lookup yields CDR1 SSHAT and CDR2 FNYEAQ (reference sequence). This chain's CDR3 is CASSLSGGAETQYF. Here the CDR3 DNA reads TGTGCCAGCAGCCTCTCAGGGGGCGCGGAGACCCAGTACTTC.

This clone appeared a few times. V gene TRBV7-9 combines with J gene TRBJ1-1, with D unresolved. This CDR3 contains 12 residues. The germline CDR1 and CDR2 sequences are SEHNR and FQNEAQ (reference sequence). Trimming pared 1 base from V and 11 bases from J, leaving 11 bases between. CDR3 loop: CASSLEHPNAFF. CDR3 nucleotide sequence: TGTGCCAGCAGCTTAGAACATCCGAACGCTTTCTTT.

This clone was picked up a small number of times. The CDR3 nucleotides read TGCAGCGTTGTTAGACAGACCGACACTGAAGCTTTCTTT. This gives the protein CSVVRQTDTEAFF. This rearrangement joins TRBV29-1 to TRBJ1-1; a possible D gene is TRBD1 (5 bases). Germline V CDR1 and CDR2: SQVTM, ANQGSEA. Deletions cut 4 bases from V and 3 bases from J, with 12 bases between. This CDR3 region has 13 residues.

This clone appeared a few times. This chain links TRBV10-3 with TRBJ2-3, with 10 bases fitting TRBD2. The germline CDR1 and CDR2 sequences are ENHRY and SYGVKD. The V and J ends lost 6 bases and 3 bases, in that order; junction bases with no gene match: 9. This CDR3 spans 16 amino acids. The CDR3 region has the DNA TGTGCCATCAGCCTTAACCTAGCGGGGGAAACAGATACGCAGTATTTT. Its protein product is CAISLNLAGETDTQYF.

This clone was picked up a small number of times. The J gene is TRBJ1-6, the V gene TRBV29-1; a weak D match, TRBD1 (6 bases). Per the germline V gene, CDR1 is SQVTM and CDR2 is ANQGSEA. CDR3 length: 13 amino acids. V was pared by 5 bases and J by 6 bases, with 11 bases between. The CDR3 loop is CSVRDNGNSPLHF. As DNA, the CDR3 is TGCAGCGTTCGGGACAATGGTAATTCACCCCTCCACTTT.

The rearrangement uses TRBV7-9 and TRBJ1-6; TRBD1 is a possible D gene (5 bases). The germline V and J ends were trimmed by 1 base and 9 bases, with 16 bases remaining between them. Per germline, CDR1 SEHNR and CDR2 FQNEAQ (reference sequence). The CDR3 contains 16 residues. The CDR3 reads CASSLGTGTLSSPLHF. For the CDR3, the DNA is TGTGCCAGCAGCTTAGGTACGGGGACGTTGAGTTCACCCCTCCACTTT.

As regards this clone: The junction departs from the called germline gene at one end, perhaps through a read error. The V and J genes are TRBV2 and TRBJ2-7, with D unresolved. CDR3 length: 9 residues. Looked up from germline, CDR1 is SNHLY and CDR2 is FYNNEI. The CDR3 spells CAISNEQYF. CDR3 coding DNA: TGTGCCATCAGTAACGAGCAGTACTTC.

This clone was picked up a small number of times. The CDR3 sequence: CASSSIPQGLGTEAFF. The CDR3 DNA is TGTGCCAGCAGCTCCATCCCCCAGGGGTTGGGCACTGAAGCTTTCTTT. The chain links TRBV5-6 to TRBJ1-1, with TRBD1 as a possible D gene (6 bases). Germline CDR1 SGHDT, CDR2 YYEEEE. V lost 3 bases and J 4 bases, leaving 19 bases between the germline ends. The CDR3 has 16 residues.

This clone has only a few counts. This sequence joins TRBV4-1 and TRBJ2-5; D is unresolved. Trimming shortened V by 0 bases and J by 2 bases, and 10 bases separated the two germline ends. This CDR3 is 15 amino acids long. Germline CDR1 MGHRA, CDR2 YSYEKL. In DNA, the CDR3 is TGCGCCAGCAGCCAAGATTTTGTCAGTCAAGAGACCCAGTACTTC. Protein sequence: CASSQDFVSQETQYF.

The sample holds a few counts of this clone. Other DNA sequences in the sample encode the same CDR3. V and J are TRBV30 and TRBJ2-7, with unresolved D. This CDR3 has 11 amino acids. V was trimmed by 2 bases and J by 1 base, leaving 3 bases between them. Germline assignment: CDR1 GTSNPN and CDR2 SVGIG (reference sequence). CDR3 in DNA: TGTGCCTGGAGTCTATCCTACGAGCAGTACTTC. This translates into CAWSLSYEQYF.

This chain joins TRBV6-5 and TRBJ2-5; D unresolved. The CDR3 is 13 amino acids. Germline CDR1 MNHEY, CDR2 SVGAGI. V was pared by 1 base and J by 4 bases, with 7 bases between. The CDR3 sequence is CASSYLALETQYF. The CDR3 nucleotides read TGTGCCAGCAGTTACTTGGCCCTAGAGACCCAGTACTTC.

V gene TRBV30 combines with J gene TRBJ2-7; maybe TRBD2 (5 bases). The CDR3 extends over 15 amino acids. Germline CDR1 is GTSNPN and CDR2 is SVGIG (reference sequence). V dropped 2 bases and J dropped 5 bases, with 19 bases sitting between them. For the CDR3, the DNA is TGTGCCTGGAGTCCACTGGAGGTGAAAGACCACGAGCAGTACTTC. Translation gives CAWSPLEVKDHEQYF. The full variable domain, in which reference TRBV30 and TRBJ2-7 provide the parts outside the CDR3, is SQTIHQWPATLVQPVGSPLSLECTVEGTSNPNLYWYRQAAGRGLQLLFYSVGIGQISSEVPQNLSASRPQDRQFILSSKKLLLSDSGFYLCAWSPLEVKDHEQYFGPGTRLTVT.

Only a few counts were recorded for this clone. The genes are TRBV30 and TRBJ2-7; D may match TRBD1 or TRBD2 (5 bases each). In germline, CDR1 is GTSNPN, CDR2 SVGIG (reference sequence). Trimming left V 0 bases short and J 4 bases short, with 16 bases between. This CDR3 is built from 15 residues. CDR3 DNA: TGTGCCTGGAGTGTACGGAGAGGGGAAGGTTACGAGCAGTACTTC. As protein: CAWSVRRGEGYEQYF.

This clone was detected only a few times. V usage is TRBV7-4 and J usage is TRBJ2-4; 7 bases are a match to TRBD1. In germline, CDR1 is SGHVT, CDR2 SQSDAQ. The CDR3 contains 15 residues. V was pared by 4 bases and J by 1 base, with 4 bases of the junction left unmatched. The CDR3: CASSSGQAAKNIQYF. Written as DNA, the CDR3 is TGTGCCAGCAGCTCCGGACAGGCGGCCAAAAACATTCAGTACTTC.

The rearrangement links TRBV20-1 to TRBJ1-2, with D possibly matching TRBD1 (5 bases). Trimming took off 8 bases at V and 4 bases at J, with 11 bases between the two ends. The CDR3 sequence is 11 residues long. Germline V gene lookup returns CDR1 DFQATT and CDR2 SNEGSKA (reference sequence). CDR3: CSSDSPYGYTF. The CDR3 DNA sequence: TGCAGTTCCGACAGCCCCTATGGCTACACCTTC.

This chain joins TRBV6-6 and TRBJ2-5; 10 nucleotides match TRBD2. Per germline, CDR1 MNHNY and CDR2 SVGAGI (reference sequence). This CDR3 has 16 residues. Germline trimming cut 6 bases from V and 5 bases from J; bases unmatched to any gene: 12. In DNA, the CDR3 is TGTGCCAGCAGCTATAGCGGGGGGCGGTTTGTGGAGACCCAGTACTTC. This translates into CASSYSGGRFVETQYF.

The rearrangement links TRBV5-1 to TRBJ1-5, with D possibly matching TRBD1 (5 bases). The V and J ends lost 0 bases and 7 bases respectively, with 14 bases between them. CDR1 is SGHRS, CDR2 YFSETQ, per germline. The length of the CDR3 is 15 residues. The CDR3 loop is CASSLEEGLGQPQHF. The DNA for the CDR3 is TGCGCCAGCAGCTTGGAGGAGGGGCTAGGACAGCCCCAGCATTTT.

This clone was seen more than once but under ten times. The rearrangement joins TRBV29-1 to TRBJ2-7; 8 nucleotides line up with TRBD2. The germline gives CDR1 SQVTM, CDR2 ANQGSEA. After removal of 6 bases from V and 7 bases from J, the junction contained 14 bases not matched to a gene. CDR3 length: 14 residues. The CDR3 DNA reads TGCAGCGTAGGCCGTGGACTAGCTCTTGGAGAGCAGTACTTC. Translating gives CSVGRGLALGEQYF.